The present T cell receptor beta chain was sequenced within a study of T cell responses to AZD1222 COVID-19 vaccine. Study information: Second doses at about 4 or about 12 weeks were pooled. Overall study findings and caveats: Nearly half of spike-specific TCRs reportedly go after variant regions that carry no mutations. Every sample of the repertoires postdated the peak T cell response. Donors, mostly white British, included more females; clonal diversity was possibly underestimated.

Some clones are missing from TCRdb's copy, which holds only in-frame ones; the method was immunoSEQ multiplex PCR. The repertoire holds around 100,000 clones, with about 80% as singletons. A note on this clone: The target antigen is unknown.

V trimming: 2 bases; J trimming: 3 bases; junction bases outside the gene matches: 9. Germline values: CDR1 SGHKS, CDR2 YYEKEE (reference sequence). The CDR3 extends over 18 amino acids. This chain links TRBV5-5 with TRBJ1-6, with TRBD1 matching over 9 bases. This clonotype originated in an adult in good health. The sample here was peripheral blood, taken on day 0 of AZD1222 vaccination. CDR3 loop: CASSLGQGNILYNSPLHF. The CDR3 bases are TGTGCCAGCAGCTTAGGACAGGGGAATATTCTCTATAATTCACCCCTCCACTTT. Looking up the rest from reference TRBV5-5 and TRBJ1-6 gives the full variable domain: DAGVTQSPTHLIKTRGQQVTLRCSPISGHKSVSWYQQVLGQGPQFIFQYYEKEERGRGNFPDRFSARQFPNYSSELNVNALLLGDSALYLCASSLGQGNILYNSPLHFGNGTRLTVT.